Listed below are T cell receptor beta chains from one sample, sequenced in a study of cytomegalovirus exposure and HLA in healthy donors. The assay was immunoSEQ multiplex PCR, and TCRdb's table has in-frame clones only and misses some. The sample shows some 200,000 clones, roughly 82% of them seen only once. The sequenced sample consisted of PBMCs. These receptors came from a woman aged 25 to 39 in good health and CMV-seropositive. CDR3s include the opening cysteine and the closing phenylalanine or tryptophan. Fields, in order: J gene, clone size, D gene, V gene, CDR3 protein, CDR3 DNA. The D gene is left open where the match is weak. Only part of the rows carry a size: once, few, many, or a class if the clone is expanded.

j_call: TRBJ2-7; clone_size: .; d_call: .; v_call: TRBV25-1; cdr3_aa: CASSEYIGAAGGEQYF; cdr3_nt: TGTGCCAGCAGTGAATATATTGGAGCCGCTGGAGGAGAGCAGTACTTC
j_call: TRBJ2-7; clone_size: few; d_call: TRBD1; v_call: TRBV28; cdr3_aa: CASMLRDRPYEQYF; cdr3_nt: TGTGCCAGCATGCTCCGGGACAGACCCTACGAGCAGTACTTC
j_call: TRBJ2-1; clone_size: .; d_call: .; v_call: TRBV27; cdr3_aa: CASSFLANEQFF; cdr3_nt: TGTGCCAGCAGTTTTTTGGCCAATGAGCAGTTCTTC
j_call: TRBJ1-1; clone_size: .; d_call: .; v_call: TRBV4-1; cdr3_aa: CASSQSINTEAFF; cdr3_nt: TGCGCCAGCAGCCAATCAATCAACACTGAAGCTTTCTTT
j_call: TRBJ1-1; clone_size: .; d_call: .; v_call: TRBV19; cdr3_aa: CASSIRLIGPTETEAFF; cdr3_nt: TGTGCCAGTAGTATAAGATTAATTGGCCCCACGGAGACTGAAGCTTTCTTT
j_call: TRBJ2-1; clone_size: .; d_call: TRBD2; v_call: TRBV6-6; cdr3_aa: CASRREGRDEQFF; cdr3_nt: TGTGCCAGCAGGCGGGAGGGCCGTGATGAGCAGTTCTTC
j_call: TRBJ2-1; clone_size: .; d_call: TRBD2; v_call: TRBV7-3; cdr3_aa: CASSSGLAGVGEQFF; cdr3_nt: TGTGCCAGCAGCTCCGGACTAGCGGGAGTGGGGGAGCAGTTCTTC
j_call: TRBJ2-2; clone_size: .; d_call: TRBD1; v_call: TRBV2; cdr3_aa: CASSAWTGSTGELFF; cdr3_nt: TGTGCCAGCAGTGCTTGGACAGGTTCCACCGGGGAGCTGTTTTTT
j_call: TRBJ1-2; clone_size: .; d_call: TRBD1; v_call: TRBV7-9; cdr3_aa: CASRAAMTGQAPYGYTF; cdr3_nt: TGTGCCAGCCGTGCCGCGATGACAGGACAGGCCCCCTATGGCTACACCTTC
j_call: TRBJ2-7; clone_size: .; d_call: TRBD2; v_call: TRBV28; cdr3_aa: CASSLTPGTRDAYEQYF; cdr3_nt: TGTGCCAGCAGTTTAACCCCTGGGACTAGGGACGCCTACGAGCAGTACTTC
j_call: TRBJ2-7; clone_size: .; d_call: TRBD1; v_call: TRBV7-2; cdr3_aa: CASSLDRWYEQYF; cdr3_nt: TGTGCCAGCAGCTTGGACAGGTGGTACGAGCAGTACTTC
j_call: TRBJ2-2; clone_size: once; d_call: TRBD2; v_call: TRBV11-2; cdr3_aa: CASPILAGFTGELFF; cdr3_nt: TGTGCCAGTCCGATCCTAGCGGGTTTTACCGGGGAGCTGTTTTTT
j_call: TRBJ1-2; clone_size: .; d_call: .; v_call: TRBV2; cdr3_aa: CASSEALPTYTF; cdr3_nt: TGTGCCAGCAGTGAAGCGCTTCCCACTTACACCTTC
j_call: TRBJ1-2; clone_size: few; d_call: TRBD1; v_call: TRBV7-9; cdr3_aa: CAGQGAIDGYTF; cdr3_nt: TGTGCCGGACAGGGGGCCATCGATGGCTACACCTTC
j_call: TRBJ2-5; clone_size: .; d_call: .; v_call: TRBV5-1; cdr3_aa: CASSLGRVLETQYF; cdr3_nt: TGCGCCAGCAGCTTGGGCAGGGTCCTAGAGACCCAGTACTTC
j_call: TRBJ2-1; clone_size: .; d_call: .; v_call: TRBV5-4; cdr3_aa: CASSPGYGFEQFF; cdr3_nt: TGTGCCAGCAGCCCGGGATACGGCTTTGAGCAGTTCTTC
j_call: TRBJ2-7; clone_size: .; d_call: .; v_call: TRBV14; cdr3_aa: CASSPHLTNEQYF; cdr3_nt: TGTGCCAGCAGCCCCCACCTTACTAACGAGCAGTACTTC
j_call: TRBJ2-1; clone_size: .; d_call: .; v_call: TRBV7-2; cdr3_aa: CASSSWPGTFPYNEQFF; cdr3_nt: TGTGCCAGCAGTTCCTGGCCGGGGACTTTTCCCTACAATGAGCAGTTCTTC
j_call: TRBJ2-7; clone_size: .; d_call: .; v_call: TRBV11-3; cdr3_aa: CASSLDQGREQYF; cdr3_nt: TGTGCCAGCAGCTTAGATCAGGGGCGCGAGCAGTACTTC
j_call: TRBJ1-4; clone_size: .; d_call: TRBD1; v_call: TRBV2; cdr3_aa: CASKLDRVTEKLFF; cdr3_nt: TGTGCCAGCAAGTTAGACAGGGTAACTGAAAAACTGTTTTTT
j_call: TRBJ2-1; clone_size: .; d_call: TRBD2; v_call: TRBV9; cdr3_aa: CASSYGTRLYNEQFF; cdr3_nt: TGTGCCAGCAGCTACGGGACTAGGCTTTACAATGAGCAGTTCTTC
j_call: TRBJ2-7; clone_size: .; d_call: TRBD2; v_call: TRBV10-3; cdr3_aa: CAISDRTSGTYEQYF; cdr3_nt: TGTGCCATCAGTGATAGGACTAGCGGGACTTACGAGCAGTACTTC
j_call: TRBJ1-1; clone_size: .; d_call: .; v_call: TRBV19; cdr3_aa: CASSTTYTEAFF; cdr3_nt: TGTGCCAGTAGTACAACTTATACTGAAGCTTTCTTT
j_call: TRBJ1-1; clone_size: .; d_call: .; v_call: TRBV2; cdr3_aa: CASSEEVGATEAFF; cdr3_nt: TGTGCCAGCAGTGAAGAAGTAGGGGCCACTGAAGCTTTCTTT
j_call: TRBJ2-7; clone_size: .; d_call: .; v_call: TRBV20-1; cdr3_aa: CSARASYEQYF; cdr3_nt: TGCAGTGCTAGAGCCAGCTACGAGCAGTACTTC
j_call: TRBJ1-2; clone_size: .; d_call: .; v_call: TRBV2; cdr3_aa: CASEGEGVYGYTF; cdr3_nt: TGTGCCAGCGAGGGTGAGGGGGTTTATGGCTACACCTTC
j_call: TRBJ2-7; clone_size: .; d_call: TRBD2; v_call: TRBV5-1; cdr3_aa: CASSPLTSGKTYEQYF; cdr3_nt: TGCGCCAGCAGCCCGCTGACTAGCGGGAAGACCTACGAGCAGTACTTC
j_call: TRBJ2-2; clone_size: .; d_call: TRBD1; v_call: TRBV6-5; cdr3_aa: CASRTGVTGELFF; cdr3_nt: TGTGCCAGCAGGACAGGGGTCACCGGGGAGCTGTTTTTT
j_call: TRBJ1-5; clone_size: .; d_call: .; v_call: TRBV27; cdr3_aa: CASSSGGLSNQPQHF; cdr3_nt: TGTGCCAGCAGTTCGGGAGGGCTTAGCAATCAGCCCCAGCATTTT
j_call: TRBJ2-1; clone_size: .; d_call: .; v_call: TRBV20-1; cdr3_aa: CSAQGFWEQFF; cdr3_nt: TGCAGTGCTCAGGGGTTCTGGGAGCAGTTCTTC
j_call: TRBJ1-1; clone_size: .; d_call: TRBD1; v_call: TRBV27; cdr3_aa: CASSLDRGENTEAFF; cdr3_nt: TGTGCCAGCAGTCTTGACAGGGGCGAGAACACTGAAGCTTTCTTT
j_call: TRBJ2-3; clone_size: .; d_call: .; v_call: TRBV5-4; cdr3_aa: CASSIYGVPLSSTDTQYF; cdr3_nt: TGTGCCAGCAGCATCTATGGAGTTCCGCTTTCTAGCACAGATACGCAGTATTTT
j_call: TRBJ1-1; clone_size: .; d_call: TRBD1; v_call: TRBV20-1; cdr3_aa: CSADREAEAFF; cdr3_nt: TGCAGTGCAGACAGGGAGGCTGAAGCTTTCTTT
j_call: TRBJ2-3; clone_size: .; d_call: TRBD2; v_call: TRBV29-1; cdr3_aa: CSVATSGTDTQYF; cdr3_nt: TGCAGCGTTGCGACTAGCGGGACGGATACGCAGTATTTT
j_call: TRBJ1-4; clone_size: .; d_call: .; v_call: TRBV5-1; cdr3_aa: CASTLGGATNEKLFF; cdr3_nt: TGCGCCAGCACCCTCGGGGGAGCAACTAATGAAAAACTGTTTTTT
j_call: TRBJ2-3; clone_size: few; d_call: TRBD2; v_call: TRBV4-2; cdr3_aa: CASSQDLRSGIFTDTQYF; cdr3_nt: TGTGCCAGCAGCCAAGATCTAAGGAGCGGGATCTTCACAGATACGCAGTATTTT